The entry that follows covers one T cell receptor beta chain sequence. This entry belongs to a study of PD-L1 blockade in urothelial cancer. V shed 6 bases and J 1 base; nucleotides not matched to a gene: 4. This CDR3 has 15 residues. Germline V CDR1 and CDR2: LNHNV, YYDKDF (reference sequence). Here immunoSEQ multiplex PCR was the method, and the copy in TCRdb shows in-frame clones only, minus some. In the table there are approximately 58,000 clones, roughly 87% of which are singletons. The chain employs TRBV15 and TRBJ2-1; 9 bases fit TRBD1. The material was PBMCs, obtained around atezolizumab (anti-PD-L1) treatment. The origin of this receptor is a man in his 70s with urothelial cancer. The CDR3 protein is CATRGGQGSYNEQFF. In nucleotides, the CDR3 is TGTGCCACCAGAGGAGGACAGGGGTCCTACAATGAGCAGTTCTTC.